This T cell receptor beta chain emerged from a study of OX40 agonist ivuxolimab in advanced cancers. In the study overall: All patients had ivuxolimab intravenously every 2 weeks at 0.01 to 10 mg/kg.

TCRdb keeps only in-frame clones here, not all; method: immunoSEQ multiplex PCR. The sample contains more than 45,000 clones, 80% to 90% of which appear only once. The CDR3 contains 15 residues. Trimming removed 3 bases at V and 5 bases at J, with 17 bases between. Germline loops: CDR1 SGHKS, CDR2 YYEKEE (reference sequence). Material: CD4+ or CD8+ T cells sorted from blood, obtained in a trial of the OX40 agonist ivuxolimab. The sequence came from an adult with an advanced solid tumor such as melanoma, head and neck, liver or kidney cancer. V is TRBV5-5 and J is TRBJ2-5; no firm D call. The chain's CDR3 is CASSSPTPVGETQYF. Here the CDR3 DNA reads TGTGCCAGCAGCTCCCCGACGCCGGTGGGGGAGACCCAGTACTTC.